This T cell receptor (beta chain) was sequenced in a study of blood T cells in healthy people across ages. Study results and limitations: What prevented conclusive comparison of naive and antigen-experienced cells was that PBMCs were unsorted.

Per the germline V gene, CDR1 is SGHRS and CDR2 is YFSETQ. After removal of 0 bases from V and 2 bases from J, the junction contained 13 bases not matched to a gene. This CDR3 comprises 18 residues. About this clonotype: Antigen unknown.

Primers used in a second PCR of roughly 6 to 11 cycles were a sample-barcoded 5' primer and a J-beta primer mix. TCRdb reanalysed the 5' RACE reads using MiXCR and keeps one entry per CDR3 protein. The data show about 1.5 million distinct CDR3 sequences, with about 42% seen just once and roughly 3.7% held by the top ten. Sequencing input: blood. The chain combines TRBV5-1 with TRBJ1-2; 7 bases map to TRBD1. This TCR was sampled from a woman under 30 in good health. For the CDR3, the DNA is TGCGCCAGCAGCTTGGGCGCCAGGGCCGGAGGGGGCAACTATGGCTACACCTTC. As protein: CASSLGARAGGGNYGYTF.